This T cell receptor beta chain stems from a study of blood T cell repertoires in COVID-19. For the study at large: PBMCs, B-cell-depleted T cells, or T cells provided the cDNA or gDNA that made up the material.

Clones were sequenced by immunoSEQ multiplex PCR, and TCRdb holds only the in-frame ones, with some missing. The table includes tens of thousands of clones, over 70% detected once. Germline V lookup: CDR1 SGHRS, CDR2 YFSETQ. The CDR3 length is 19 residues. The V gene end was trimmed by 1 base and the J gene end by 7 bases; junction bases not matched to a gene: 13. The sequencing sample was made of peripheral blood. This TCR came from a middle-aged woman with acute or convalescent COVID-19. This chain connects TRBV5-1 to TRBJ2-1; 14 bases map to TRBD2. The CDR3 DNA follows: TGCGCCAGCAGCTTGTCCGGACAGGGGACTAGCGGGAGCCTGAATGAGCAGTTCTTC. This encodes CASSLSGQGTSGSLNEQFF.